The 27 T cell receptor beta chains listed next were all sequenced from one sample in a study of control samples from healthy donors and cancer patients. Sequencing was performed with immunoSEQ multiplex PCR; in TCRdb, only in-frame clones are kept and a portion is missing. This table holds around 130,000 clones, more than 75% found once. Sequencing input: blood. The source of these receptors is a man aged 25 to 45 in good health.

The table lists this clone with a count of one. The V gene is TRBV11-3, the J gene TRBJ2-1; the match to TRBD2 covers 7 bases. The germline gives CDR1 SGHNT, CDR2 YENEEA. V gave up 3 bases and J gave up 0 bases; unmatched junction bases: 2. This CDR3 has 15 amino acids. As DNA, the CDR3 is TGTGCCAGCAGCTTCGGGGGGAACTCCTACAATGAGCAGTTCTTC. The encoded protein is CASSFGGNSYNEQFF.

The J gene is TRBJ2-7, the V gene TRBV5-6, with D unresolved. Germline V gene lookup returns CDR1 SGHDT and CDR2 YYEEEE. This CDR3 spans 15 amino acids. V gave up 0 bases and J gave up 2 bases, with 12 bases separating them. The CDR3 DNA is TGTGCCAGCAGCTTGGAACCCGGATCTACCTACGAGCAGTACTTC. Its protein is CASSLEPGSTYEQYF.

The chain couples TRBV3-1 (or the pseudogene TRBV3-2) to TRBJ1-2; the D gene is possibly TRBD1 (5 bases). This CDR3 is 15 amino acids long. Trimming cost V 7 bases and J 3 bases, with 18 bases left between them. Germline V gene sequence: CDR1 LGHDT, CDR2 YNNKEL (reference sequence). The CDR3 protein is CASTRMGGKDYGYTF. CDR3 DNA: TGTGCCAGCACCCGGATGGGGGGAAAGGACTATGGCTACACCTTC.

The rearrangement links TRBV9 to TRBJ2-5, with D perhaps TRBD1 (6 bases). The CDR3 has 14 residues. CDR1 SGDLS and CDR2 YYNGEE come from the germline V gene. DNA of the CDR3: TGTGCTTCCGGGGCAGGGGTGGTATCAGAGACCCAGTACTTC. Translated: CASGAGVVSETQYF. The entire variable domain, with the rest obtained from reference TRBV9 and TRBJ2-5, is as follows: DSGVTQTPKHLITATGQRVTLRCSPRSGDLSVYWYQQSLDQGLQFLIQYYNGEERAKGNILERFSAQQFPDLHSELNLSSLELGDSALYFCASGAGVVSETQYFGPGTRLLVL.

The genes are TRBV27 and TRBJ1-1, with 7 bases identical to TRBD1. Trimming cost V 5 bases and J 6 bases; bases outside gene matches: 9. Germline CDR1 reads MNHEY; CDR2 reads SMNVEV (reference sequence). The CDR3 consists of 14 residues. CDR3 region: CASSLRTGLSEAFF. The CDR3 region has the DNA TGTGCCAGCAGTCTTCGGACAGGACTGTCTGAAGCTTTCTTT.

This sequence joins TRBV5-1 and TRBJ2-4; 8 nucleotides agree with TRBD1. The germline V gene encodes CDR1 SGHRS and CDR2 YFSETQ. The CDR3 consists of 17 residues. Unmatched junction bases numbered 12, after V lost 0 bases and J lost 7 bases. CDR3 coding DNA: TGCGCCAGCAGCTTGGGGGCCAGGGGGCTAGGGATGAACATTCAGTACTTC. This sequence encodes CASSLGARGLGMNIQYF.

This chain joins TRBV3-1 (or the pseudogene TRBV3-2) and TRBJ1-3; the D is unclear. Trimming removed 4 bases from V and 0 bases from J, with 4 bases in between. CDR1 is LGHDT, CDR2 YNNKEL, per germline (reference sequence). The CDR3 consists of 13 residues. The CDR3 region is CASSLLSGNTIYF. Here the CDR3 DNA reads TGTGCCAGCAGCCTCCTCTCTGGAAACACCATATATTTT.

In nucleotides, the CDR3 is TGTGCCAGCTCACAACTAGCGGGCGGGATGATACAAGAGACCCAGTACTTC. It specifies CASSQLAGGMIQETQYF. This chain uses TRBV18 with TRBJ2-5, with 9 bases identical to TRBD2. Germline lookup yields CDR1 KGHSH and CDR2 LQKENI. Unmatched junction bases numbered 11, after V lost 4 bases and J lost 2 bases. The CDR3 is 17 amino acids.

This clone was seen only a few times. J is TRBJ1-2 and V is TRBV6-2 or TRBV6-3; 7 bases are shared with TRBD1. Trimming cost V 2 bases and J 4 bases; bases outside gene matches: 13. The germline CDR1 and CDR2 sequences are MNHEY and SVGEGT. CDR3 length: 17 residues. CDR3 coding DNA: TGTGCCAGCAGTTACGACCGTCGGGGGACAGTCGGCTATGGCTACACCTTC. Encoded protein: CASSYDRRGTVGYGYTF.

The DNA of the CDR3 is TGTGCCAGTACCTCGGACAGGGGGCGGGGAAATTCACCCCTCCACTTT. Translation gives CASTSDRGRGNSPLHF. This sequence joins TRBV19 and TRBJ1-6; 11 bases agree with TRBD1. Germline loops: CDR1 LNHDA, CDR2 SQIVND (reference sequence). Losses at the gene ends were 7 bases for V and 7 bases for J; bases not matched to a gene: 9. The CDR3 length is 16 residues.

The chain employs TRBV30 and TRBJ1-6; TRBD1 matches 8 bases. Unmatched junction bases numbered 6, after V lost 3 bases and J lost 5 bases. The CDR3 loop spans 15 amino acids. Looked up from germline, CDR1 is GTSNPN and CDR2 is SVGIG (reference sequence). The CDR3 spells CAWSLLTGDNSPLHF. CDR3 sequence (DNA): TGTGCCTGGAGCCTCCTGACAGGGGATAATTCACCCCTCCACTTT. The full variable domain, in which reference TRBV30 and TRBJ1-6 provide the parts outside the CDR3, is SQTIHQWPATLVQPVGSPLSLECTVEGTSNPNLYWYRQAAGRGLQLLFYSVGIGQISSEVPQNLSASRPQDRQFILSSKKLLLSDSGFYLCAWSLLTGDNSPLHFGNGTRLTVT.

The sample holds a few counts of this clone. V and J are TRBV10-1 and TRBJ1-4; the match to TRBD1 covers 11 bases. Germline V gene lookup returns CDR1 WNHNN and CDR2 SYGVQD (reference sequence). V gave up 0 bases and J gave up 9 bases; unmatched junction bases: 9. The CDR3 contains 17 residues. The CDR3 reads CASSESIGQGATQKLFF. In DNA form, the CDR3 reads TGCGCCAGCAGTGAGTCGATTGGACAGGGGGCAACGCAAAAACTGTTTTTT.

This sequence joins TRBV2 and TRBJ1-4; D gene uncertain. CDR1 and CDR2 from the germline V gene are SNHLY and FYNNEI. The CDR3 contains 15 residues. V was shortened by 5 bases and J by 4 bases, with 14 bases between the two germline ends. The CDR3: CASSWRAIHNEKLFF. The CDR3, as DNA: TGTGCCAGCAGTTGGAGGGCGATTCATAATGAAAAACTGTTTTTT.

V gene TRBV15 combines with J gene TRBJ1-2, with D tentatively TRBD1 (5 bases). CDR3 size: 14 residues. V was cut by 3 bases and J by 6 bases, with 14 bases left in between. Germline CDR1 LNHNV, CDR2 YYDKDF (reference sequence). The CDR3 DNA sequence: TGTGCCACCAGCAGCTCCATCCAGGGTAATGGCTACACCTTC. Translating gives CATSSSIQGNGYTF.

The chain couples TRBV13 to TRBJ1-5, with D unresolved. Germline V CDR1 and CDR2: PRHDT, FYEKMQ (reference sequence). V lost 0 bases to trimming and J lost 6 bases, with 6 bases between them. There are 13 residues in the CDR3. In DNA, the CDR3 is TGTGCCAGCAGCTTAGGGGGGAGTCAGCCCCAGCATTTT. Translated: CASSLGGSQPQHF.

The V and J genes are TRBV12-5 and TRBJ1-5; 8 positions agree with TRBD1. The germline V gene encodes CDR1 LGHNT and CDR2 FRNRAP. The CDR3 runs 16 residues. With 5 bases clipped from V and 5 bases from J, the junction kept 11 bases outside the gene matches. The CDR3 nucleotides read TGTGCTAGTGGTCCGGCGGGACAGGAATACCATCAGCCCCAGCATTTT. Encoded protein: CASGPAGQEYHQPQHF.

This chain links TRBV6-5 with TRBJ2-1; D not resolved. Germline-derived CDR1 and CDR2 are MNHEY and SVGAGI. The CDR3 totals 14 residues. The V and J ends lost 7 bases and 6 bases respectively, with 16 bases between them. The CDR3 protein is CASTPVGVGNEQFF. The CDR3 DNA follows: TGTGCCAGCACCCCGGTTGGGGTAGGCAATGAGCAGTTCTTC.

The chain employs TRBV9 and TRBJ2-1; perhaps TRBD2 as D (6 bases). The CDR3 covers 16 residues. V lost 0 bases and J 0 bases, leaving 10 bases between the germline ends. Germline assignment: CDR1 SGDLS and CDR2 YYNGEE. CDR3 in DNA: TGTGCCAGCAGCGTAGGGGGAGGTGGCTCCTACAATGAGCAGTTCTTC. Protein product: CASSVGGGGSYNEQFF.

This chain links TRBV19 with TRBJ1-4; perhaps TRBD1 as D (5 bases). The germline V gene has CDR1 LNHDA and CDR2 SQIVND (reference sequence). Trimming left V 3 bases short and J 5 bases short, with 16 bases between. The CDR3 spans 16 residues. The CDR3 DNA sequence: TGTGCCAGTAGTATGCCTACAGGTTCACCCAATGAAAAACTGTTTTTT. Its protein product is CASSMPTGSPNEKLFF.

The chain couples TRBV2 to TRBJ1-3; D unresolved. This CDR3 has 14 residues. CDR1 SNHLY and CDR2 FYNNEI come from the germline V gene. Trimming removed 4 bases at V and 2 bases at J, with 9 bases between. The CDR3 coding sequence is TGTGCCAGCAGTGGATCCGGGGCTGGAAACACCATATATTTT. The encoded protein is CASSGSGAGNTIYF.

V usage is TRBV19 and J usage is TRBJ1-1; TRBD1 agrees at 10 bases. Looked up from germline, CDR1 is LNHDA and CDR2 is SQIVND (reference sequence). Trimming at V came to 3 bases and at J to 6 bases, leaving 4 bases not matched to a gene. The CDR3 covers 14 residues. The CDR3 nucleotides are TGTGCCAGTAGTATTAGGGACAGGGGTTCTGAAGCTTTCTTT. It is translated as CASSIRDRGSEAFF. Combining the CDR3 with reference TRBV19 and TRBJ1-1 gives the whole variable domain DGGITQSPKYLFRKEGQNVTLSCEQNLNHDAMYWYRQDPGQGLRLIYYSQIVNDFQKGDIAEGYSVSREKKESFPLTVTSAQKNPTAFYLCASSIRDRGSEAFFGQGTRLTVV.

The gene calls are TRBV4-1 and TRBJ1-5; D is unclear. The V end was cut by 0 bases, the J end by 0 bases, with 9 bases between. The length of the CDR3 is 16 residues. The germline V gene has CDR1 MGHRA and CDR2 YSYEKL. The CDR3 sequence is CASSQEAAYSNQPQHF. Here the CDR3 DNA reads TGCGCCAGCAGCCAAGAGGCAGCCTATAGCAATCAGCCCCAGCATTTT.

The chain is built from TRBV3-1 (or the pseudogene TRBV3-2) and TRBJ1-5; 8 bases agree with TRBD1. This CDR3 comprises 16 residues. Per the germline V gene, CDR1 is LGHDT and CDR2 is YNNKEL (reference sequence). V gave up 1 base and J gave up 4 bases; unmatched junction bases: 6. The CDR3 is CASSQGTGWRNQPQHF. The CDR3 region has the DNA TGTGCCAGCAGCCAAGGGACAGGGTGGAGGAATCAGCCCCAGCATTTT.

The chain carries TRBV15 and TRBJ1-2; D perhaps matches TRBD1 (5 bases). Germline assignment: CDR1 LNHNV and CDR2 YYDKDF (reference sequence). The CDR3 covers 14 residues. Trimming shortened V by 5 bases and J by 6 bases, and 16 bases separated the two germline ends. The chain's CDR3 is CATSSRDLEDGYTF. In nucleotides, the CDR3 is TGTGCCACCAGCTCCAGGGACTTAGAGGATGGCTACACCTTC.

The chain recombines TRBV19 with TRBJ1-1, with D unresolved. With 2 bases removed from V and 4 bases from J, the gap between germline ends came to 14 bases. The CDR3 is 15 amino acids. The germline V gene has CDR1 LNHDA and CDR2 SQIVND (reference sequence). Here the CDR3 DNA reads TGTGCCAGTAGTATAATGTCCGGGGTGGGCACTGAAGCTTTCTTT. It specifies CASSIMSGVGTEAFF.

This chain joins TRBV9 and TRBJ1-4; the match to TRBD1 covers 8 bases. V trimming: 3 bases; J trimming: 2 bases; junction bases outside the gene matches: 3. Germline V gives CDR1 SGDLS, CDR2 YYNGEE. This CDR3 is 15 amino acids long. Here the CDR3 reads CASSGTGTTNEKLFF. The DNA of the CDR3 is TGTGCCAGCAGCGGGACAGGGACGACTAATGAAAAACTGTTTTTT.

The chain is built from TRBV7-2 and TRBJ1-1; possible D gene TRBD1, 5 bases. The CDR3 length is 15 residues. V shed 1 base and J shed 1 base, with 10 bases lying between them. CDR1 is SGHTA and CDR2 is FQGNSA in the germline V gene. The CDR3, as DNA: TGTGCCAGCAGCTTAGTGAGGGGCGAGAACACTGAAGCTTTCTTT. As protein: CASSLVRGENTEAFF.